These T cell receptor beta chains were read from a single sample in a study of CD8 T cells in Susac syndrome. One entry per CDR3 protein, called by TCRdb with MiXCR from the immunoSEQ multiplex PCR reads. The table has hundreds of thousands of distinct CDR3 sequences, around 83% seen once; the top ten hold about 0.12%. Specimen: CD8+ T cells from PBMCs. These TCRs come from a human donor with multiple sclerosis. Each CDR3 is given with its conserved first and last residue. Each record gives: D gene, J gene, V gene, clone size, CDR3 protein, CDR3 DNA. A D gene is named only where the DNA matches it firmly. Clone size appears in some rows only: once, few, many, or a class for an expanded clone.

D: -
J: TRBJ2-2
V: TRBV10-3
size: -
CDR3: CATLAVEGTGELFF
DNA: TGTGCCACCCTGGCTGTGGAGGGCACCGGGGAGCTGTTTTTT

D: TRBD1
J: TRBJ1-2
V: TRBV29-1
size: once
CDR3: CSVEDGQGKVSGYTF
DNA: TGCAGCGTTGAAGACGGACAGGGGAAGGTGTCGGGCTACACCTTC

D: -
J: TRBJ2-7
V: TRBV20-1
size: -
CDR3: CSARDSQAYEQYF
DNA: TGCAGTGCCAGGGACTCTCAAGCCTACGAGCAGTACTTC

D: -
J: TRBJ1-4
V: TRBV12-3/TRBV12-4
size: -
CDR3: CASSFGPLQRHNEKLFF
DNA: TGTGCCAGCAGTTTCGGGCCTCTCCAACGCCATAATGAAAAACTGTTTTTT

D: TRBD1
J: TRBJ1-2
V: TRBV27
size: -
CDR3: CASRTTGGSYGYTF
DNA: TGTGCCAGCAGAACGACAGGGGGAAGTTATGGCTACACCTTC

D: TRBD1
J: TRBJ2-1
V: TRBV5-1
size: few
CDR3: CASSPGTGMYNEQFF
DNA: TGCGCCAGCAGCCCGGGGACAGGGATGTACAATGAGCAGTTCTTC

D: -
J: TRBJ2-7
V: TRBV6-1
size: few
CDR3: CASNWRGLYEQYF
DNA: TGTGCCAGCAATTGGCGGGGACTCTACGAGCAGTACTTC

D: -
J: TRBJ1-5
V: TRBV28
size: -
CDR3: CASSLWPAWDQPQHF
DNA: TGTGCCAGCAGTTTATGGCCTGCTTGGGATCAGCCCCAGCATTTT

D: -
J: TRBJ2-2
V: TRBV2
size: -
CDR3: CASFAHSNTGELFF
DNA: TGTGCCAGCTTTGCACACTCGAACACCGGGGAGCTGTTTTTT

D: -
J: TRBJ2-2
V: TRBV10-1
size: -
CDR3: CASMDGTGELFF
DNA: TGCGCCAGCATGGACGGTACCGGGGAGCTGTTTTTT

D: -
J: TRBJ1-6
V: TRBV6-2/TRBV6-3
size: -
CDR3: CASSYSGTVNSPLHF
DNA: TGTGCCAGCAGTTACTCCGGGACGGTAAATTCACCCCTCCACTTT

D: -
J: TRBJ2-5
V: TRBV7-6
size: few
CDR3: CASSPTSGVTQYF
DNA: TGTGCCAGCAGCCCTACTTCCGGGGTGACCCAGTACTTC

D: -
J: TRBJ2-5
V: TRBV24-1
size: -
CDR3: CATSDTDRAETQYF
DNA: TGTGCCACCAGTGATACTGACAGAGCCGAGACCCAGTACTTC

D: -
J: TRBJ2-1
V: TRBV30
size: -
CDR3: CAWSVLEGEDEQFF
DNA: TGTGCCTGGAGTGTACTCGAGGGAGAGGATGAGCAGTTCTTC

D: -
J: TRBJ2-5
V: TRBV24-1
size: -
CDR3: CATEWRIGTLESNNPQETQYF
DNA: TGTGCCACCGAGTGGAGGATTGGGACACTCGAATCCAACAATCCCCAAGAGACCCAGTACTTC

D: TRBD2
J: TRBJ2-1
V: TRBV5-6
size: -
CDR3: CASSPGGFNNEQFF
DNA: TGTGCCAGCAGCCCGGGGGGTTTCAACAATGAGCAGTTCTTC

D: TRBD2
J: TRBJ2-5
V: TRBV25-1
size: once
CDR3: CASSPPTSGKEKHQETQYF
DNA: TGTGCCAGCAGTCCCCCGACTAGCGGGAAGGAGAAACACCAAGAGACCCAGTACTTC

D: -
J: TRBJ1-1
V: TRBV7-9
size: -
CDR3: CASKRGDTEAFF
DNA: TGTGCCAGCAAAAGGGGTGACACTGAAGCTTTCTTT

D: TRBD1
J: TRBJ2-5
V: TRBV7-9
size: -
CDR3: CASSRTGTGEGETQYF
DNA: TGTGCCAGCAGCCGAACGGGGACAGGGGAGGGAGAGACCCAGTACTTC

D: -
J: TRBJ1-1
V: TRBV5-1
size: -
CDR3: CASSFPENTEAFF
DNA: TGCGCCAGCAGCTTTCCAGAGAACACTGAAGCTTTCTTT

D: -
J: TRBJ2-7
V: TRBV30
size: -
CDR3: CAWSVDLYEQYF
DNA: TGTGCCTGGAGTGTAGATCTCTACGAGCAGTACTTC

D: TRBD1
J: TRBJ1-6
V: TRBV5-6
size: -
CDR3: CASSLYPGGNSPLHF
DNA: TGTGCCAGCAGCTTGTACCCAGGGGGTAATTCACCCCTCCACTTT

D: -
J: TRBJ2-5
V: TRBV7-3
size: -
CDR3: CASSMDAYQETQYF
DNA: TGTGCCAGCAGCATGGACGCTTACCAAGAGACCCAGTACTTC

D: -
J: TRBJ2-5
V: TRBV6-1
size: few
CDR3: CASSWTEAQETQYF
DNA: TGTGCCAGCAGCTGGACAGAGGCCCAAGAGACCCAGTACTTC

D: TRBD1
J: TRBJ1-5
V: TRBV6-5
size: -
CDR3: CASSSDRDRQPQHF
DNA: TGTGCCAGCAGTAGTGACAGGGATAGACAGCCCCAGCATTTT

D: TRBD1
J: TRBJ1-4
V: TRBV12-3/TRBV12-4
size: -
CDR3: CASSPGQLYEKLFF
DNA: TGTGCCAGCAGTCCGGGACAGCTCTATGAAAAACTGTTTTTT

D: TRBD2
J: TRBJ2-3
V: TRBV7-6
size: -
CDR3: CASSLIPSGTTDTQYF
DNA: TGTGCCAGCAGCTTAATACCTAGCGGGACGACAGATACGCAGTATTTT

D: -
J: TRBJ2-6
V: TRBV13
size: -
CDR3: CASSVGGLRMVGANVLTF
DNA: TGTGCCAGCAGCGTAGGCGGACTTCGGATGGTTGGGGCCAACGTCCTGACTTTC

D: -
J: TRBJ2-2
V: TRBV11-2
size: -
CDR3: CASSLVLSNTGELFF
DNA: TGTGCCAGCAGCTTAGTTTTATCGAACACCGGGGAGCTGTTTTTT

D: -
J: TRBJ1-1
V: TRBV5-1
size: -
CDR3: CASKTSINTEAFF
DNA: TGCGCCAGCAAAACCTCCATAAACACTGAAGCTTTCTTT

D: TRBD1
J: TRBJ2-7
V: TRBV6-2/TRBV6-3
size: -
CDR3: CASSGQRQGSYEQYF
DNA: TGTGCCAGCAGTGGGCAGAGACAGGGCTCCTACGAGCAGTACTTC

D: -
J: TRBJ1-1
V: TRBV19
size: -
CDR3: CASSIGQRENTEAFF
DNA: TGTGCCAGTAGTATAGGTCAACGAGAGAACACTGAAGCTTTCTTT

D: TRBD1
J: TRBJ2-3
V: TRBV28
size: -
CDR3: CASSIGTGGADTQYF
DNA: TGTGCCAGCAGTATCGGGACAGGCGGGGCAGATACGCAGTATTTT

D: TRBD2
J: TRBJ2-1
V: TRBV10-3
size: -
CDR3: CAISGSLAAAAHEQFF
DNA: TGTGCCATCAGTGGGTCTCTAGCGGCAGCCGCCCATGAGCAGTTCTTC

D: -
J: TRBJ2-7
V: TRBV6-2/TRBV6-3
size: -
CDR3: CASSYGRSSYEQYF
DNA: TGTGCCAGCAGTTATGGCAGAAGCTCCTACGAGCAGTACTTC

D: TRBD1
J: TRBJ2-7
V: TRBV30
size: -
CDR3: CAWSLPGQGLSSYEQYF
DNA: TGTGCCTGGAGTCTTCCGGGACAGGGCCTGAGCTCCTACGAGCAGTACTTC

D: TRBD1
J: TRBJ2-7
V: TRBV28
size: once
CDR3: CASSFPRQGAYEQYF
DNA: TGTGCCAGCAGTTTTCCGCGGCAGGGGGCCTACGAGCAGTACTTC

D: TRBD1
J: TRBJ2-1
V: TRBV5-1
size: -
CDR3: CASSLGQDMDEQFF
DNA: TGCGCCAGCAGCCTGGGACAGGATATGGATGAGCAGTTCTTC

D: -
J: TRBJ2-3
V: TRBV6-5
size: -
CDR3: CAAGPAADTQYF
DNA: TGTGCCGCCGGTCCGGCGGCAGATACGCAGTATTTT

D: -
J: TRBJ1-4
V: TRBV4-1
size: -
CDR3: CASTTGLNEKLFF
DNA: TGCGCCAGCACGACAGGACTTAATGAAAAACTGTTTTTT

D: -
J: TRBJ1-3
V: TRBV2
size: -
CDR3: CASSEWNTIYF
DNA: TGTGCCAGCAGTGAATGGAACACCATATATTTT

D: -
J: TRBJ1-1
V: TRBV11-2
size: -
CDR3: CASSPIRGANTEAFF
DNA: TGTGCCAGCAGCCCAATTCGGGGGGCGAACACTGAAGCTTTCTTT

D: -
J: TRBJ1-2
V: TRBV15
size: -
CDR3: CATSTGQFSPNYGYTF
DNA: TGTGCCACCAGCACCGGACAGTTTTCCCCTAACTATGGCTACACCTTC

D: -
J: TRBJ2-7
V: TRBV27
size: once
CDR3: CASSPSGSALEQYF
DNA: TGTGCCAGCAGTCCCTCCGGGTCCGCTCTCGAGCAGTACTTC

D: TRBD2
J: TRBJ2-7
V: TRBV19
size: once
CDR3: CASSISSSGGYYEQYF
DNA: TGTGCCAGTAGTATTTCCTCTAGCGGGGGGTACTACGAGCAGTACTTC

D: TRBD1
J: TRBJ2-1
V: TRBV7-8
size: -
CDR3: CASSRWTGYDEQFF
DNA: TGTGCCAGCAGCCGTTGGACAGGGTACGATGAGCAGTTCTTC

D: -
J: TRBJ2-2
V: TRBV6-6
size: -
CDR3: CASSYSIQLNTGELFF
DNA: TGTGCCAGCAGTTACTCGATACAGCTTAACACCGGGGAGCTGTTTTTT

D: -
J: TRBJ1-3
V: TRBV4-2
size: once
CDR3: CASSHFLKGTGNTIYF
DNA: TGTGCCAGCAGCCATTTCCTGAAAGGGACTGGAAACACCATATATTTT

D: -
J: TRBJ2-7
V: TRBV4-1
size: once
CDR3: CASSQLVDRPYEQYF
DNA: TGCGCCAGCAGCCAACTGGTAGACAGGCCCTACGAGCAGTACTTC

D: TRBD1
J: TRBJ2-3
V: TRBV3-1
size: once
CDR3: CASSQDSAGGSTDTQYF
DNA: TGTGCCAGCAGCCAAGATAGTGCAGGGGGAAGCACAGATACGCAGTATTTT